This TCR beta chain stems from a study of CD8 T cells in Susac syndrome. On this clonotype: As yet, its antigen is unknown.

Findings and caveats of the study: By the study's own acknowledgment, its TCR sequencing and HLA analysis included relatively few individuals.

An input of about 0.45 to 1 ug of RNA was subjected to reverse transcription using random hexamers. One entry per CDR3 protein, called by TCRdb with MiXCR from the immunoSEQ multiplex PCR reads. The table lists 50,000 to 60,000 distinct CDR3 sequences, approximately 94% of them singletons. Per germline, CDR1 PRHDT and CDR2 FYEKMQ (reference sequence). The CDR3 contains 14 residues. V dropped 0 bases and J dropped 4 bases, with 6 bases sitting between them. The clonotype was recovered from a human donor in good health. V is TRBV13 and J is TRBJ1-4, with D unresolved. Sample: CD8+ T cells from PBMCs. The CDR3 spells CASSLGPINEKLFF. The CDR3 DNA is TGTGCCAGCAGCTTAGGACCGATTAATGAAAAACTGTTTTTT.